The entry below gives a single T cell receptor (beta chain) sequence along with its context. The antigen is not known. This table comes from immunoSEQ multiplex PCR, and its TCRdb copy is limited to in-frame clones, with some not included. The table lists roughly 40,000 clones, about 90% of them singletons, with 37% in the top ten. The CDR3 has 13 amino acids. CDR1 is SNHLY and CDR2 is FYNNEI in the germline V gene. Deletions cut 6 bases from V and 4 bases from J, with 10 bases between. The record originates from a study of T cell responses to AZD1222 COVID-19 vaccine. Study conclusions and caveats: Spike-specific TCR breadth and depth rose after two AZD1222 doses.

This clonotype was obtained from an adult who received the AZD1222 COVID-19 vaccine. The sample in question was peripheral blood, obtained 28 days after the second AZD1222 dose. The genes are TRBV2 and TRBJ1-5; D is uncertain. CDR3 residues: CASRSEGNQPQHF. CDR3 DNA sequence: TGTGCCAGCAGGTCCGAGGGTAATCAGCCCCAGCATTTT.